The entry below describes one T cell receptor beta chain. As yet, its antigen is unknown. This may be a read error, as it is one base from a much larger clone. This entry is derived from a study of blood T cells in healthy people across ages. Study findings and constraints: Donors of long life had a larger count of naive CD4+ cells and greater diversity than aged donors.

Sample-barcoded 5' priming and a J-beta primer mix drove a second PCR of about 7 to 12 cycles. TCRdb reanalysed the 5' RACE reads using MiXCR and keeps one entry per CDR3 protein. This sample yields about 1.5 million distinct CDR3 sequences, of which 40% to 45% are seen a single time; 4% belongs to the top ten. The receptor's source is a woman aged 18-29 years in good health. The sequenced sample was blood.

The CDR3 spells CAISEAEGDQETQYF. The CDR3 DNA reads TGTGCCATCAGTGAAGCAGAAGGGGACCAAGAGACCCAGTACTTC. The chain combines TRBV10-3 with TRBJ2-5; weak D call: TRBD1 (5 bases). V dropped 3 bases and J dropped 0 bases, with 11 bases sitting between them. Germline V gene sequence: CDR1 ENHRY, CDR2 SYGVKD. CDR3 size: 15 residues.